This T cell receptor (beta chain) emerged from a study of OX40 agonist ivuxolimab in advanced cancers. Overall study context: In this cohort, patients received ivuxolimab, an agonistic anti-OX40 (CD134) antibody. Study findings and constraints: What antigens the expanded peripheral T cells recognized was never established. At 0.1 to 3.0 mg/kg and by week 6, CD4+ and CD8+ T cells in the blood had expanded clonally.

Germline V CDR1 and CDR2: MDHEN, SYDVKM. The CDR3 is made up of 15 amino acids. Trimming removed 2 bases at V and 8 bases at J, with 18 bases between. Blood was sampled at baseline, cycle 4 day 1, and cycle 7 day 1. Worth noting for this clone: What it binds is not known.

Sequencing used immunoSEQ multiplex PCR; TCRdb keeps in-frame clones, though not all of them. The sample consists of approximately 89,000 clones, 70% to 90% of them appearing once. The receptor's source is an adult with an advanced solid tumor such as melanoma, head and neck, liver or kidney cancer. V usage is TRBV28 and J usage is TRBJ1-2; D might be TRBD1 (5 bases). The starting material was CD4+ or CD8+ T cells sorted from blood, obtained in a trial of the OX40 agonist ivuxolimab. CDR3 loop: CASSLMSRPGSGYTF. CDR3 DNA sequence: TGTGCCAGCAGTTTAATGTCTCGCCCAGGGTCGGGCTACACCTTC.